This T cell receptor beta chain is drawn from a study of tumor and adjacent non-tumor tissue in lung cancer. This sample's RNA came from whole unsorted tissue. This clonotype was observed a few times. Three rounds of nested PCR, following a modified ARM-PCR protocol, produced the TCRbeta library. From the multiplex PCR reads, TCRdb called clonotypes with MiXCR, one entry per CDR3 protein. The sample records 65,000 to 95,000 distinct CDR3 sequences, 75% to 90% being singletons. The CDR3 sequence is 16 residues long. The V end lost 7 bases, the J end lost 7 bases, and 23 bases lay between the germline ends. Germline lookup yields CDR1 SGHAT and CDR2 FQDESV (reference sequence).

The receptor was derived from a woman between 45 and 60 years old with non-small cell lung cancer. This rearrangement joins TRBV11-1 to TRBJ2-1; D perhaps matches TRBD2 (5 bases). The specimen sequenced was lung tumor tissue. This CDR3 reads CASNVDPRTGENEQFF. The CDR3 nucleotides are TGTGCCAGCAACGTCGATCCAAGGACTGGCGAAAATGAGCAGTTCTTC. Using reference TRBV11-1 and TRBJ2-1 for the parts outside the CDR3, the full variable domain is EAEVAQSPRYKITEKSQAVAFWCDPISGHATLYWYRQILGQGPELLVQFQDESVVDDSQLPKDRFSAERLKGVDSTLKIQPAELGDSAMYLCASNVDPRTGENEQFFGPGTRLTVL.